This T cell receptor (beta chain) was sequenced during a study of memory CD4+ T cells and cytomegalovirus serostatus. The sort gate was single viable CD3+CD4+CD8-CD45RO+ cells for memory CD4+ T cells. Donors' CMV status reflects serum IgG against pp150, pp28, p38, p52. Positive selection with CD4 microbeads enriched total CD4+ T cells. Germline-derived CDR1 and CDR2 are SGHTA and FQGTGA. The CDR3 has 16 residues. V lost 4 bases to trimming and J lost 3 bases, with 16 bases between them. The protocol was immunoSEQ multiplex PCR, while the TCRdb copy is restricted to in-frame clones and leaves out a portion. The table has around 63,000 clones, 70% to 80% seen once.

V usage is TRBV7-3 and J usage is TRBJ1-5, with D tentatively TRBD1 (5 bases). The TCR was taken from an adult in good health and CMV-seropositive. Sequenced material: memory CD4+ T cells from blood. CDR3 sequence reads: CASSSFGGEDNQPQHF. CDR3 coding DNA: TGTGCCAGCAGCTCCTTCGGAGGGGAGGACAATCAGCCCCAGCATTTT.